The next 27 T cell receptor beta chains were all read from a single sample in a study of blood T cell repertoires in COVID-19. Clones were sequenced by immunoSEQ multiplex PCR, and TCRdb holds only the in-frame ones, with some missing. The table shows more than 250,000 clones, with 85% to 90% occurring only once. Sequencing was carried out using peripheral blood. The receptor source for this set is a woman aged 45 to 65 with COVID-19, enrolled during active disease.

The sample holds a few counts of this clone. The chain is built from TRBV2 and TRBJ1-2; no definite D call. With 3 bases removed from V and 5 bases from J, the gap between germline ends came to 10 bases. In germline, CDR1 is SNHLY, CDR2 FYNNEI. The CDR3 consists of 13 residues. The CDR3 protein is CASSEGVWYGYTF. The CDR3 DNA reads TGTGCCAGCAGTGAGGGAGTTTGGTATGGCTACACCTTC.

V gene TRBV1 combines with J gene TRBJ2-7; TRBD2, as called in the table, went unchecked against the DNA. TRBV1 is marked as a pseudogene. The CDR3 totals 15 residues. The CDR3 DNA is TGCACCAGCAGCCAATATAGCGGAGAAGCCTACGAGCAGTACTTC. This sequence encodes CTSSQYSGEAYEQYF.

This clone was seen more than once but under ten times. V usage is TRBV6-6 and J usage is TRBJ1-4; D is ambiguous. CDR1 and CDR2 from the germline V gene are MNHNY and SVGAGI (reference sequence). This CDR3 spans 13 amino acids. V lost 1 base and J 9 bases, leaving 9 bases between the germline ends. For the CDR3, the DNA is TGTGCCAGCAGTTACTTACAAAATCAAAAACTGTTTTTT. This encodes CASSYLQNQKLFF.

This chain uses TRBV5-1 with TRBJ2-1, with TRBD2 matching 10 bases. Germline assignment: CDR1 SGHRS and CDR2 YFSETQ. The junction had 18 bases not matched to a gene; V was cut back by 1 base and J by 8 bases. This CDR3 has 19 amino acids. CDR3 DNA sequence: TGCGCCAGCAGCTTGCGAGATACCCAACTAGCGGGGAGTTTCTATGAGCAGTTCTTC. This translates into CASSLRDTQLAGSFYEQFF. The entire variable domain, with the rest obtained from reference TRBV5-1 and TRBJ2-1, is as follows: KAGVTQTPRYLIKTRGQQVTLSCSPISGHRSVSWYQQTPGQGLQFLFEYFSETQRNKGNFPGRFSGRQFSNSRSEMNVSTLELGDSALYLCASSLRDTQLAGSFYEQFFGPGTRLTVL.

V is TRBV19 and J is TRBJ2-7, with D perhaps matching TRBD2 (5 bases). There are 11 residues in the CDR3. Germline V gene lookup returns CDR1 LNHDA and CDR2 SQIVND (reference sequence). Deletions cut 6 bases from V and 6 bases from J, with 9 bases between. The CDR3: CASRAAGEQYF. The CDR3 region has the DNA TGTGCCAGTAGGGCCGCGGGCGAGCAGTACTTC.

The chain uses TRBV6-5 and TRBJ1-2, with 8 bases aligning to TRBD1. Per the germline V gene, CDR1 is MNHEY and CDR2 is SVGAGI. The CDR3 totals 14 residues. Trimming took 5 bases from V and 4 from J; bases not matched to a gene: 6. In nucleotides, the CDR3 is TGTGCCAGCAGTCTGGACAGGGTCCGCTATGGCTACACCTTC. This gives the protein CASSLDRVRYGYTF.

This clone was detected a few times. The chain is built from TRBV5-6 and TRBJ2-7; the D gene is possibly TRBD1 (5 bases). With 4 bases removed from V and 4 bases from J, the gap between germline ends came to 12 bases. CDR3 length equals 13 residues. Germline values: CDR1 SGHDT, CDR2 YYEEEE. The CDR3 loop reads CASSRQGIYEQYF. CDR3 nucleotide sequence: TGTGCCAGCAGCAGGCAGGGTATATACGAGCAGTACTTC.

This chain links TRBV3-1 (or the pseudogene TRBV3-2) with TRBJ2-2; a possible D gene is TRBD1 (6 bases). V shed 4 bases and J shed 5 bases, with 17 bases lying between them. CDR3 length: 16 amino acids. Germline assignment: CDR1 LGHDT and CDR2 YNNKEL (reference sequence). This CDR3 is CASSPPRGVGTGELFF. CDR3 nucleotide sequence: TGTGCCAGCAGCCCTCCCAGGGGCGTAGGGACCGGGGAGCTGTTTTTT.

A few counts support this clone. The genes are TRBV7-9 and TRBJ1-6; possibly TRBD1 for D (5 bases). The CDR3 is made up of 16 amino acids. CDR1 and CDR2 from the germline V gene are SEHNR and FQNEAQ (reference sequence). With 3 bases removed from V and 2 bases from J, the gap between germline ends came to 11 bases. The CDR3 loop is CASSFSGNTYNSPLHF. As DNA, the CDR3 is TGTGCCAGCAGCTTTTCAGGGAACACCTATAATTCACCCCTCCACTTT.

Only one count was recorded for this clone. V and J are TRBV25-1 and TRBJ2-2; D ambiguous. This CDR3 spans 13 amino acids. Trimming cost V 7 bases and J 6 bases, with 12 bases left between them. Germline V gene data show CDR1 as MGHDK and CDR2 as SYGVNS. The CDR3: CASTINTAGELFF. The CDR3 nucleotides are TGTGCCAGCACTATCAACACAGCCGGGGAGCTGTTTTTT.

V gene TRBV7-3 combines with J gene TRBJ2-5; the D gene is possibly TRBD1 (7 bases). The V end was cut by 5 bases, the J end by 1 base, with 11 bases between. The CDR3 sequence is 14 residues long. In germline, CDR1 is SGHTA, CDR2 FQGTGA. The DNA of the CDR3 is TGTGCCAGCAGCCAGGGGGGACCCCAAGAGACCCAGTACTTC. As protein: CASSQGGPQETQYF.

The genes are TRBV28 and TRBJ1-1; 7 positions agree with TRBD1. CDR3 length: 14 residues. Germline values: CDR1 MDHEN, CDR2 SYDVKM. V trimming: 4 bases; J trimming: 1 base; junction bases outside the gene matches: 3. The CDR3 here is CASSSGQTNTEAFF. The CDR3 nucleotides are TGTGCCAGCAGTTCGGGACAGACGAACACTGAAGCTTTCTTT.

The rearrangement links TRBV7-6 to TRBJ1-6; 7 bases map to TRBD1. The germline gives CDR1 SGHVS, CDR2 FNYEAQ. With V trimmed by 4 bases and J by 9 bases, 9 bases remained unmatched. This CDR3 is built from 15 residues. Here the CDR3 reads CASSSPGQKASPLHF. CDR3 DNA: TGTGCCAGCAGCTCACCGGGACAGAAAGCTTCACCCCTCCACTTT.

V gene TRBV30 combines with J gene TRBJ1-6; maybe TRBD1 (6 bases). This CDR3 is built from 15 residues. V lost 1 base and J lost 7, with 14 bases in between. The V gene's germline CDR1 is GTSNPN and CDR2 SVGIG (reference sequence). The CDR3 loop is CAWSGGQGDNSPLHF. DNA of the CDR3: TGTGCCTGGAGTGGGGGGCAGGGAGACAATTCACCCCTCCACTTT.

The rearrangement uses TRBV18 and TRBJ2-2; 7 bases line up with TRBD1. CDR3 length: 20 residues. The germline gives CDR1 KGHSH, CDR2 LQKENI. The J segment lost 0 bases and the V segment lost 1 base, leaving 14 bases of the junction unmatched. The CDR3 is CASSPLIYRGMYANTGELFF. The CDR3 DNA reads TGTGCCAGCTCACCACTAATTTACAGGGGAATGTACGCGAACACCGGGGAGCTGTTTTTT.

J is TRBJ1-5 and V is TRBV2; D not certain. CDR1 is SNHLY, CDR2 FYNNEI, per germline. V lost 6 bases to trimming and J lost 1 base, with 25 bases between them. CDR3 length: 19 residues. This CDR3 reads CASSPIFGIVALSNQPQHF. CDR3 coding DNA: TGTGCCAGCAGCCCAATCTTCGGGATAGTAGCCCTAAGCAATCAGCCCCAGCATTTT.

The rearrangement uses TRBV29-1 and TRBJ1-1, with 7 nucleotides matching TRBD1. The germline CDR1 and CDR2 sequences are SQVTM and ANQGSEA. The ends lost 4 bases at V and 11 bases at J; junction bases unmatched: 13. The CDR3 contains 13 residues. The CDR3 reads CSVVGQVHLEAFF. In nucleotides, the CDR3 is TGCAGCGTTGTTGGACAGGTTCACCTGGAGGCTTTCTTT.

The chain couples TRBV2 to TRBJ2-3, with 7 bases aligning to TRBD2. There are 17 residues in the CDR3. V was pared by 2 bases and J by 3 bases, with 11 bases of the junction left unmatched. CDR1 SNHLY and CDR2 FYNNEI come from the germline V gene. CDR3 residues: CASSERRSAGRTDTQYF. CDR3 sequence (DNA): TGTGCCAGCAGTGAAAGGAGGTCAGCGGGAAGGACAGATACGCAGTATTTT.

This clone turned up a few times. The chain is built from TRBV7-9 and TRBJ2-2, with D perhaps TRBD1 (6 bases). The CDR3 runs 17 residues. V was pared by 5 bases and J by 1 base, with 17 bases between. The germline V gene encodes CDR1 SEHNR and CDR2 FQNEAQ (reference sequence). CDR3 sequence: CASSPLVGDMNTGELFF. Written as DNA, the CDR3 is TGTGCCAGCAGCCCGCTGGTTGGGGACATGAACACCGGGGAGCTGTTTTTT.

The V and J genes are TRBV18 and TRBJ2-2; D ambiguous. Germline lookup yields CDR1 KGHSH and CDR2 LQKENI. CDR3 length: 15 residues. Trimming took off 1 base at V and 0 bases at J, with 6 bases between the two ends. DNA for the CDR3: TGTGCCAGCTCACCACTGAGCGCGAACACCGGGGAGCTGTTTTTT. This translates into CASSPLSANTGELFF.

This chain joins TRBV10-3 and TRBJ1-1, with TRBD1 matching 8 bases. The CDR3 contains 13 residues. Germline V lookup: CDR1 ENHRY, CDR2 SYGVKD. Trimming at V came to 7 bases and at J to 7 bases, leaving 8 bases not matched to a gene. The CDR3 loop reads CAITATGGGEAFF. The CDR3, as DNA: TGTGCCATCACCGCCACAGGGGGAGGTGAAGCTTTCTTT.

The gene calls are TRBV11-2 and TRBJ2-7; TRBD2 agrees at 11 bases. The CDR3 is made up of 15 amino acids. Losses at the gene ends were 4 bases for V and 7 bases for J; bases not matched to a gene: 9. CDR1 and CDR2 from the germline V gene are SGHAT and FQNNGV. CDR3 residues: CASSSIAGGPLEQYF. CDR3 sequence (DNA): TGTGCCAGCAGCTCGATAGCGGGAGGGCCGCTTGAGCAGTACTTC.

The rearrangement joins TRBV12-3 or TRBV12-4 to TRBJ1-2; 7 positions agree with TRBD1. The CDR3 length is 12 residues. V lost 6 bases, J lost 5 bases, and 3 bases stayed unmatched. This CDR3 is CASSKTGYGYTF. Here the CDR3 DNA reads TGTGCCAGCAGCAAGACAGGGTATGGCTACACCTTC.

Comment on this clone: Other DNA sequences within the sample encode an identical CDR3. The gene calls are TRBV6-5 and TRBJ2-3; weak D call: TRBD2 (6 bases). The CDR3 has 15 amino acids. CDR1 MNHEY and CDR2 SVGAGI come from the germline V gene. The V and J ends lost 2 bases and 3 bases respectively, with 12 bases between them. This chain's CDR3 is CASSYRAGGTDTQYF. The CDR3 DNA is TGTGCCAGCAGTTACCGGGCTGGGGGGACAGATACGCAGTATTTT.

The chain joins TRBV28 to TRBJ2-2; maybe TRBD1 (5 bases). V was shortened by 11 bases and J by 3 bases, with 13 bases between the two germline ends. Germline values: CDR1 MDHEN, CDR2 SYDVKM. The CDR3 runs to 13 residues. The CDR3 loop is CAVQGRDTGELFF. CDR3 DNA sequence: TGTGCCGTTCAGGGCAGGGACACCGGGGAGCTGTTTTTT.

The chain is built from TRBV10-3 and TRBJ2-1; D not certain. The germline V gene has CDR1 ENHRY and CDR2 SYGVKD. V lost 2 bases and J 3 bases, leaving 2 bases between the germline ends. CDR3 size: 12 residues. The chain's CDR3 is CAISERYNEQFF. The CDR3 DNA is TGTGCCATCAGTGAGCGCTACAATGAGCAGTTCTTC.

A word on this clone: The identical CDR3 is also encoded by other nucleotide sequences in the sample. This rearrangement joins TRBV10-3 to TRBJ2-2; the D gene is possibly TRBD2 (7 bases). Per germline, CDR1 ENHRY and CDR2 SYGVKD. The V and J ends lost 6 bases and 4 bases respectively, with 18 bases between them. This CDR3 has 16 amino acids. CDR3 coding DNA: TGTGCCATCAGGGGCGGGGCGGGGGCGGGCACCGGGGAGCTGTTTTTT. Protein sequence: CAIRGGAGAGTGELFF.